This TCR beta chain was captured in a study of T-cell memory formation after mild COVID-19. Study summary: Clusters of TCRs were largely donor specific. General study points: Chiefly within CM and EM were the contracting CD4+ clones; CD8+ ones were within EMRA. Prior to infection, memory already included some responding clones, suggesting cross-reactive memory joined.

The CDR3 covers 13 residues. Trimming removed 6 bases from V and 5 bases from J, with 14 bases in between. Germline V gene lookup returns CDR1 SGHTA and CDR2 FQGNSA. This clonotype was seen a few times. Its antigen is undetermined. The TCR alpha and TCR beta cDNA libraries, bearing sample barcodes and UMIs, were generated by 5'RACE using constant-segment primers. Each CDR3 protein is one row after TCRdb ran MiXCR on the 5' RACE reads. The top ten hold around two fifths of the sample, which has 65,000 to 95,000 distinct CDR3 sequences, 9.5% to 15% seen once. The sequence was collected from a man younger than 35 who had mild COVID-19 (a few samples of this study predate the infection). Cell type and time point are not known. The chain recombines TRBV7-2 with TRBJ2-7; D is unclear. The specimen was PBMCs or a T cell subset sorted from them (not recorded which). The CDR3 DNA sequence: TGTGCCAGCAGTCAGGATCTTTCCCACGAGCAGTACTTC. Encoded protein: CASSQDLSHEQYF.